This TCR beta chain was recorded in a study of PD-1 blockade in classical Hodgkin lymphoma. V lost 6 bases and J lost 4; bases outside the gene matches: 3. CDR1 and CDR2 (germline): MDHEN, SYDVKM. CDR3 length: 12 residues. The time point was: cycle 4 day 1 (C4D1), after more than 5 weeks of nivolumab. In every patient, relapse followed autologous stem cell transplantation, while exposure to brentuximab vedotin differed. It was by magnetic negative selection that CD4+ T cells were purified from thawed PBMCs. Data came from immunoSEQ multiplex PCR; TCRdb stores just in-frame clones and leaves some out. The table lists some 19,000 clones, around 70% of them singletons.

The specimen comprised CD4+ T cells from blood, sampled before the fourth cycle of nivolumab. The receptor comes from a human donor with classical Hodgkin lymphoma. The chain combines TRBV28 with TRBJ2-7; 7 bases are a match to TRBD1. DNA for the CDR3: TGTGCCAGCAGAACGACAGGGTACGAGCAGTACTTC. Translating it yields CASRTTGYEQYF.